Listed below are T cell receptor beta chains from one sample, sequenced in a study of T cells in Graves' hyperthyroidism and ophthalmopathy. MiXCR, run by TCRdb on the multiplex PCR reads, gives a single entry per CDR3 protein. This sample yields 200,000 or so distinct CDR3 sequences, of which around a sixth are seen a single time; about half belongs to the top ten. The sample taken for sequencing was blood. The receptors were gathered from a woman in her forties or fifties with Graves' hyperthyroidism. CDR3s include the opening cysteine and the closing phenylalanine or tryptophan. D genes are given only for firm matches. Size is omitted from some rows. Given values are once, few, many or a class for expanded clones.

clone size	D gene	V gene	J gene	CDR3 protein	CDR3 DNA
.	.	TRBV4-1	TRBJ2-2	CASSPEGGNTGELFF	TGCGCCAGCAGCCCGGAGGGCGGGAACACCGGGGAGCTGTTTTTT
.	.	TRBV19	TRBJ2-2	CASNRPGELFF	TGTGCCAGTAACCGCCCGGGGGAGCTGTTTTTT
.	TRBD1	TRBV10-3	TRBJ2-7	CAISGQGEVDEQYF	TGTGCCATCAGTGGACAGGGGGAAGTTGACGAGCAGTACTTC
.	.	TRBV5-1	TRBJ2-1	CASGDGLTEQFF	TGCGCCAGCGGGGACGGTCTAACGGAGCAGTTCTTC
many	TRBD1	TRBV30	TRBJ2-5	CAWTGQPQETQYF	TGTGCCTGGACGGGACAGCCACAAGAGACCCAGTACTTC
few	TRBD1	TRBV7-6	TRBJ1-2	CASSLFQGENYGYTF	TGTGCCAGCAGCTTATTCCAGGGGGAGAACTATGGCTACACCTTC
many	.	TRBV18	TRBJ1-1	CAGSQGTNTEAFF	TGTGCCGGGTCTCAGGGAACGAACACTGAAGCTTTCTTT
many	.	TRBV6-1	TRBJ1-2	CASSGGVVIVGYTF	TGTGCCAGCAGTGGTGGGGTCGTCATAGTCGGCTACACCTTC
.	.	TRBV5-1	TRBJ2-6	CASSPGSGGLQKSGANVLTF	TGCGCCAGCAGCCCCGGGTCTGGTGGGCTTCAAAAATCTGGGGCCAACGTCCTGACTTTC
few	.	TRBV19	TRBJ2-1	CASSGTIAVGPRNEQFF	TGTGCCAGTAGTGGGACAATAGCGGTTGGCCCAAGGAATGAGCAGTTCTTC
.	.	TRBV7-9	TRBJ2-7	CASSMDSRDGSEQYF	TGTGCCAGCAGCATGGACTCCCGGGACGGTTCCGAGCAGTACTTC
.	.	TRBV4-1	TRBJ1-4	CASSRIGGEKLFF	TGCGCCAGCAGCCGTATCGGCGGTGAAAAACTGTTTTTT
.	.	TRBV2	TRBJ2-7	CASTPPTAYNEQYF	TGTGCCAGCACCCCCCCGACAGCCTACAATGAGCAGTACTTC
many	.	TRBV7-9	TRBJ1-4	CASSLGYSELFF	TGTGCCAGCAGCTTAGGATATTCGGAACTGTTTTTT
.	TRBD2	TRBV5-6	TRBJ2-5	CASSLGTSGRNTQYF	TGTGCCAGCAGCTTGGGGACTAGCGGGAGGAATACCCAGTACTTC
few	TRBD1	TRBV24-1	TRBJ2-1	CATSDFGTGGFDEQFF	TGTGCCACCAGTGATTTTGGGACAGGAGGTTTCGATGAGCAGTTCTTC
many	.	TRBV7-2	TRBJ1-3	CASSQGPASSGNTIYF	TGTGCCAGCAGCCAAGGACCAGCTAGCTCTGGAAACACCATATATTTT
.	.	TRBV11-2	TRBJ2-5	CASRSPGQSGTQYF	TGTGCCAGCAGATCTCCTGGACAATCAGGGACCCAGTACTTC
few	.	TRBV4-1	TRBJ2-7	CASSQALGTSYEQYF	TGCGCCAGCAGCCAAGCACTAGGGACTTCCTACGAGCAGTACTTC
many	TRBD2	TRBV12-3/TRBV12-4	TRBJ2-5	CASTPLWREHQETQYF	TGTGCCAGCACCCCCCTTTGGCGGGAGCACCAAGAGACCCAGTACTTC
many	.	TRBV9	TRBJ2-3	CASSPTSFSDTQYF	TGTGCCAGCAGCCCAACTAGCTTTTCAGATACGCAGTATTTT
many	.	TRBV6-2/TRBV6-3	TRBJ2-2	CASSYSRGTGELFF	TGTGCCAGCAGTTACTCCCGTGGCACCGGGGAGCTGTTTTTT
.	.	TRBV7-9	TRBJ1-2	CASSDERGGLFGSYGYTF	TGTGCCAGCAGCGACGAAAGGGGGGGGCTGTTTGGTAGCTATGGCTACACCTTC
many	TRBD2	TRBV20-1	TRBJ2-3	CSARTSGLGDTQYF	TGCAGTGCTCGGACTAGCGGCCTGGGGGATACGCAGTATTTT
.	.	TRBV7-9	TRBJ1-4	CASSLGQRNEKLFF	TGTGCCAGCAGCTTAGGTCAGCGTAATGAAAAACTGTTTTTT
many	.	TRBV20-1	TRBJ2-2	CSASLTGPHTGELFF	TGCAGTGCTAGCCTAACAGGTCCCCACACCGGGGAGCTGTTTTTT
.	.	TRBV5-1	TRBJ2-3	CASSLGGNPDTQYF	TGCGCCAGCAGCTTGGGAGGTAACCCAGATACGCAGTATTTT
many	TRBD2	TRBV6-1	TRBJ2-2	CASSHGTSGGYTGELFF	TGTGCCAGCAGCCACGGGACTAGCGGGGGATACACCGGGGAGCTGTTTTTT
few	.	TRBV5-1	TRBJ2-5	CASSLRGGVQETQYF	TGCGCCAGCAGCTTGAGAGGAGGGGTCCAAGAGACCCAGTACTTC
.	.	TRBV7-9	TRBJ1-5	CASSRVGGDQPQHF	TGTGCCAGCAGCCGGGTAGGGGGGGATCAGCCCCAGCATTTT
.	.	TRBV6-1	TRBJ2-3	CASSPHIRASRYTDTQYF	TGTGCCAGCAGTCCTCACATCCGGGCTAGCAGGTACACAGATACGCAGTATTTT
many	.	TRBV28	TRBJ2-5	CASSPGGEETQYF	TGTGCCAGCAGTCCCGGGGGAGAAGAGACCCAGTACTTC
few	TRBD1	TRBV29-1	TRBJ2-7	CSVEGSRDSISYEQYF	TGCAGCGTTGAAGGGTCTCGGGACAGCATATCCTACGAGCAGTACTTC
few	TRBD1	TRBV6-1	TRBJ1-6	CASRQQGAENSPLHF	TGTGCCAGCAGGCAACAGGGGGCAGAGAATTCACCCCTCCACTTT
many	.	TRBV5-1	TRBJ2-7	CASSHGGDRAYEQYF	TGCGCCAGCAGCCATGGGGGGGACAGAGCCTACGAGCAGTACTTC
many	TRBD1	TRBV6-1	TRBJ1-5	CASSHSGTGGSARWPQHF	TGTGCCAGCAGCCACTCAGGGACAGGGGGTTCGGCCCGATGGCCCCAGCATTTT
.	TRBD1	TRBV9	TRBJ2-7	CASSVVVTGVEELYF	TGTGCCAGCAGCGTAGTGGTGACAGGGGTTGAGGAGCTGTACTTC
few	.	TRBV4-2	TRBJ1-5	CASSQAVSGNQPQHF	TGTGCCAGCAGCCAGGCAGTCTCGGGTAATCAGCCCCAGCATTTT
many	.	TRBV24-1	TRBJ2-1	CATSAGTLGRYNEQFF	TGTGCCACCAGTGCCGGGACTCTGGGACGGTACAATGAGCAGTTCTTC
many	TRBD1	TRBV6-4	TRBJ2-3	CASSEAGGEDTQYF	TGTGCCAGCAGTGAGGCAGGGGGCGAAGATACGCAGTATTTT
many	.	TRBV15	TRBJ2-7	CATSPPQGRIAGLEQYF	TGTGCCACCAGCCCACCCCAGGGACGGATTGCTGGTCTCGAGCAGTACTTC
many	.	TRBV5-4	TRBJ2-7	CASSFMGSPSYEQYF	TGTGCCAGCAGCTTTATGGGGAGTCCTTCTTACGAGCAGTACTTC
few	TRBD1	TRBV18	TRBJ2-1	CASYPTGGEQFF	TGTGCCAGCTATCCGACAGGGGGTGAGCAGTTCTTC
many	TRBD1	TRBV12-3/TRBV12-4	TRBJ2-5	CASSYSQGRETQYF	TGTGCCAGCAGCTATTCACAGGGGCGAGAGACCCAGTACTTC
many	.	TRBV27	TRBJ1-2	CASSLRENYGYTF	TGTGCCAGCAGTTTAAGGGAAAACTATGGCTACACCTTC
.	.	TRBV15	TRBJ2-7	CATSRDPRGLRSNEQYF	TGTGCCACCAGCAGAGACCCTAGGGGCCTACGGTCGAACGAGCAGTACTTC
.	TRBD1	TRBV6-6	TRBJ1-1	CASSYRRTGGLGTEAFF	TGTGCCAGCAGTTACCGGCGGACAGGGGGACTTGGTACTGAAGCTTTCTTT
.	TRBD1	TRBV30	TRBJ2-2	CAWDRAGELFF	TGTGCCTGGGACAGGGCCGGGGAGCTGTTTTTT
.	TRBD1	TRBV19	TRBJ2-7	CASSIPSRQGKFYEQYF	TGTGCCAGTAGTATTCCGTCGCGACAGGGCAAATTCTACGAGCAGTACTTC
.	.	TRBV11-3	TRBJ2-2	CASSAYTGELFF	TGTGCCAGCAGCGCATACACCGGGGAGCTGTTTTTT
many	.	TRBV7-3	TRBJ2-2	CASSLTSGRNPTGELFF	TGTGCCAGCAGCTTAACTTCGGGGAGGAACCCCACCGGGGAGCTGTTTTTT